Listed below are T cell receptor beta chains from one sample, sequenced in a study of blood T cell repertoires in COVID-19. The repertoire was sequenced with immunoSEQ multiplex PCR; TCRdb's copy has only in-frame clones and lacks some. Seen here are a few hundred thousand clones, 88% observed once, and the top ten hold about 0.65%. Sequenced sample: peripheral blood. The receptor source for this set is a human donor in a cohort sampled during active COVID-19. CDR3s include the opening cysteine and the closing phenylalanine or tryptophan.

j_gene,v_gene,CDR3aa
TRBJ1-1,TRBV7-7,CASSLSVGGGAEAFF
TRBJ1-6,TRBV4-2,CASSQVMQGSYNSPLHF
TRBJ2-6,TRBV2,CASSPPVLAGANVLTF
TRBJ1-2,TRBV6-1,CASSELVYGYGYTF
TRBJ1-4,TRBV19,CASSRDRDKKLFF
TRBJ2-2,TRBV5-4,CASSHPDRPLTGELFF
TRBJ2-7,TRBV6-6,CASKSPKHSYEQYF
TRBJ2-7,TRBV7-2,CASSSEVAGANGQYF
TRBJ2-1,TRBV11-3,CASSPGTSGASSYNEQFF
TRBJ2-7,TRBV7-6,CASSLGSQGVPYEQYF
TRBJ1-2,TRBV18,CASSPAGTGNYGYTF
TRBJ1-4,TRBV7-8,CASSFFQGSEKLFF
TRBJ2-3,TRBV4-2,CASSQDRPSGTDTQYF
TRBJ1-3,TRBV10-3,CATAGGPSGNTIYF
TRBJ2-5,TRBV3-1/TRBV3-2,CASSQDLLIAGEKETQYF
TRBJ2-1,TRBV5-4,CASSSLTGGPYEQFF
TRBJ2-7,TRBV28,CASSPLLGAGGPYEQYF
TRBJ2-3,TRBV6-6,CATREYFQGTDTQYF
TRBJ1-1,TRBV7-2,CASSTTGGTEAFF
TRBJ2-7,TRBV6-6,CASSYSSSGNSYEQYF
TRBJ1-2,TRBV5-4,CASSLGTGDIYGYTF
TRBJ1-6,TRBV28,CASSFMNSPLHF
TRBJ2-3,TRBV15,CATSRDLLKREGTDTQYF
TRBJ2-6,TRBV5-4,CASSRPGLAYSGANVLTF
TRBJ1-4,TRBV7-9,CASSPGMGAGEKLFF
TRBJ2-5,TRBV5-1,CASSTQAGGETQYF
TRBJ1-5,TRBV5-6,CASNKQGAGNQPQHF
TRBJ2-7,TRBV6-5,CASAGGYGYEQYF
TRBJ1-2,TRBV2,CASRTGGNYGYTF
TRBJ1-2,TRBV5-6,CASSLWTADHGYTF
TRBJ1-2,TRBV3-1/TRBV3-2,CASSLTPGTGHYGYTF
TRBJ2-7,TRBV7-2,CASSLPLAGVGEQYF
TRBJ2-5,TRBV6-6,CATFTGETQYF
TRBJ1-1,TRBV7-8,CASSETGQNTEAFF
TRBJ2-3,TRBV3-1/TRBV3-2,CASSQDLASGGVTDTQYF
TRBJ1-1,TRBV7-2,CASSSFPVGQVDTEAFF
TRBJ1-2,TRBV18,CASSPRREVDNGYTF
TRBJ2-7,TRBV7-2,CASSWDFSYEQYF
TRBJ1-5,TRBV27,CASSLSPYLGGIGQPQHF
TRBJ2-5,TRBV9,CASSVAQGGETQYF
TRBJ1-5,TRBV30,CAFTGVLSNQPQHF
TRBJ2-7,TRBV24-1,CATSDLKDREAYEQYF
TRBJ1-2,TRBV19,CASSTNRVLSGYTF
TRBJ2-7,TRBV19,CASSTTGGDEQYF
TRBJ2-3,TRBV27,CASRWETGGFTDTQYF
TRBJ1-1,TRBV7-8,CASSFSVNTEAFF
TRBJ2-1,TRBV6-1,CASSEAFGKTGAHNEQFF
TRBJ1-5,TRBV3-1/TRBV3-2,CASSQNRIGLNQPQHF
TRBJ2-1,TRBV6-2/TRBV6-3,CASSSTNRYNEQFF
TRBJ1-1,TRBV15,CATSRDSGGNTEAFF
TRBJ2-7,TRBV6-2/TRBV6-3,CASSDVLALGSEQYF
TRBJ2-7,TRBV12-5,CASGLVRETSGGYYEQYF
TRBJ2-5,TRBV6-5,CASSYSGQGGETQYF